This T cell receptor beta chain comes out of a study of CD8 T cells in ankylosing spondylitis. Study-level findings and limits: Seemingly characteristic of ankylosing spondylitis blood was a TCR beta motif consisting of fewer than 10 highly homologous variants.

There are a few counts of this clonotype. Its antigen is unknown. In TCRdb, the 5' RACE reads were re-called with MiXCR into one record per CDR3 protein. The repertoire has about 330,000 distinct CDR3 sequences, approximately 8.2% of them found once; the top ten carry approximately 14%. With 6 bases clipped from V and 8 bases from J, the junction kept 4 bases outside the gene matches. The CDR3 runs 13 residues. This chain uses TRBV12-3 or TRBV12-4 with TRBJ1-6, with 7 nucleotides matching TRBD1. The sequenced sample consisted of blood, either unsorted or a sorted T cell fraction (not recorded which). The receptor's source is a male donor with ankylosing spondylitis. For the CDR3, the DNA is TGTGCCAGCAGGGGACAGTCCCATTCACCCCTCCACTTT. It encodes CASRGQSHSPLHF.